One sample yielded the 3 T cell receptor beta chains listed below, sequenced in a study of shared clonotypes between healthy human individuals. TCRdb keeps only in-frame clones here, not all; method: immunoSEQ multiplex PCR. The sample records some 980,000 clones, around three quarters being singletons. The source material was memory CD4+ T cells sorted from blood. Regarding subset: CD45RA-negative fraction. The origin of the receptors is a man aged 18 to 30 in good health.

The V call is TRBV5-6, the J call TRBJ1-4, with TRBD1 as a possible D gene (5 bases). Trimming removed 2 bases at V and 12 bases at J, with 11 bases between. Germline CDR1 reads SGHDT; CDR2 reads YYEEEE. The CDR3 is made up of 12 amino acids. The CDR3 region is CASSLIGGELFF. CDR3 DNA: TGTGCCAGCAGCTTAATCGGGGGTGAACTGTTTTTT.

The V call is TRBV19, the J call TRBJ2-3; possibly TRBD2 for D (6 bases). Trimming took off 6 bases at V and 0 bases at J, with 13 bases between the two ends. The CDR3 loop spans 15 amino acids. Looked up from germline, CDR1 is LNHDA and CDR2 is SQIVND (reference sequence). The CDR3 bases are TGTGCCAGTAGCGCGGGGTTTGGGAGCACAGATACGCAGTATTTT. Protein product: CASSAGFGSTDTQYF.

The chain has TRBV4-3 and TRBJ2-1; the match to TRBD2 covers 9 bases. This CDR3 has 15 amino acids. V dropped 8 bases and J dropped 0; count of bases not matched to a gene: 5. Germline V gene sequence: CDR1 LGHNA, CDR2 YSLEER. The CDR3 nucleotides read TGCGCCAGCCCCCGCGGGGGGGACTCCTACAATGAGCAGTTCTTC. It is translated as CASPRGGDSYNEQFF.